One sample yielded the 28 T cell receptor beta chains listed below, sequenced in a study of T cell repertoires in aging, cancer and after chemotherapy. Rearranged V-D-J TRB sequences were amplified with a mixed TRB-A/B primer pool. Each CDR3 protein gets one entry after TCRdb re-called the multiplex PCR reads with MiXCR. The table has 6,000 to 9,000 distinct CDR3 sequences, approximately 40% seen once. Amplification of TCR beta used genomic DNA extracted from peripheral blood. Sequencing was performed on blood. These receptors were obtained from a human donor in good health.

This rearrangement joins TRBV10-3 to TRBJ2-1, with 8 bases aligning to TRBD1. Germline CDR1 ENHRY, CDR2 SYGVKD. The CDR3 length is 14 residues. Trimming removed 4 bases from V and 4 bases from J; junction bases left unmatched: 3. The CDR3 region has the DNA TGTGCCATCAGTGCGGACAGGGTTTACAATGAGCAGTTCTTC. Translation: CAISADRVYNEQFF.

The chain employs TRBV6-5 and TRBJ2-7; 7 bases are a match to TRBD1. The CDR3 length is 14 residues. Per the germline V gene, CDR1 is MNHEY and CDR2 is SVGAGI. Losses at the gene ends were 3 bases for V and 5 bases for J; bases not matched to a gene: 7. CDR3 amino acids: CASSYSIRGNEQYF. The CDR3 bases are TGTGCCAGCAGTTATTCGATCAGGGGGAACGAGCAGTACTTC.

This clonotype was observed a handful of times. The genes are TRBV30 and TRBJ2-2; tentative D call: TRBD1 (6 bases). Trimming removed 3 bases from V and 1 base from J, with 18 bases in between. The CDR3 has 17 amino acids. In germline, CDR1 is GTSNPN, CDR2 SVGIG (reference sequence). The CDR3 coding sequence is TGTGCCTGGAGCCGTGGGGGCGGCGGTTGGAACACCGGGGAGCTGTTTTTT. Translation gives CAWSRGGGGWNTGELFF. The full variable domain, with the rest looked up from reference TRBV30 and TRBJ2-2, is SQTIHQWPATLVQPVGSPLSLECTVEGTSNPNLYWYRQAAGRGLQLLFYSVGIGQISSEVPQNLSASRPQDRQFILSSKKLLLSDSGFYLCAWSRGGGGWNTGELFFGEGSRLTVL.

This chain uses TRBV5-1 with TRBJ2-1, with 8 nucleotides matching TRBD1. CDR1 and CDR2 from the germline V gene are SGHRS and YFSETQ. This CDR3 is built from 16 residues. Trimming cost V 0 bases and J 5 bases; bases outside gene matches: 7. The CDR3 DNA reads TGCGCCAGCAGCTTGGGCGGGACAGGCCTAAACAATGAGCAGTTCTTC. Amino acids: CASSLGGTGLNNEQFF.

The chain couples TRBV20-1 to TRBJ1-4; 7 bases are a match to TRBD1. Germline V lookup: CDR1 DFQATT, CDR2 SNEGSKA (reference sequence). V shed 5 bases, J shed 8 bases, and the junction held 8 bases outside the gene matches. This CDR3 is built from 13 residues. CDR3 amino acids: CSAATGDREKLFF. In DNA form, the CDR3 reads TGCAGTGCTGCCACAGGGGATCGGGAAAAACTGTTTTTT.

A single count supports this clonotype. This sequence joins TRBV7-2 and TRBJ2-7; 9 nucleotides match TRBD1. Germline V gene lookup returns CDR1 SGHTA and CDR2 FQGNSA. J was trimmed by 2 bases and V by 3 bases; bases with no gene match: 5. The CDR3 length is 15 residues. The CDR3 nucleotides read TGTGCCAGCAGCTTGGGACAGGGAGCTCCCTACGAGCAGTACTTC. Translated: CASSLGQGAPYEQYF.

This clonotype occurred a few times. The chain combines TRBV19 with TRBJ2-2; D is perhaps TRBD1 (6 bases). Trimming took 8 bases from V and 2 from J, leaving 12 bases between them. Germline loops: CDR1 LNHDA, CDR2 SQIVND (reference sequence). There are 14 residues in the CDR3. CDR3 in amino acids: CASSAGTNTGELFF. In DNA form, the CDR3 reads TGTGCCAGTTCTGCCGGGACAAACACCGGGGAGCTGTTTTTT.

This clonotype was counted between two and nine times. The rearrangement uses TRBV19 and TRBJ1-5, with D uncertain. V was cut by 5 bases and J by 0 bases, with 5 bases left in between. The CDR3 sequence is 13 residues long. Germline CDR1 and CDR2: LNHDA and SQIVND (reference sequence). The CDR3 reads CASSENSNQPQHF. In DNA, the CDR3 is TGTGCCAGTAGTGAGAATAGCAATCAGCCCCAGCATTTT.

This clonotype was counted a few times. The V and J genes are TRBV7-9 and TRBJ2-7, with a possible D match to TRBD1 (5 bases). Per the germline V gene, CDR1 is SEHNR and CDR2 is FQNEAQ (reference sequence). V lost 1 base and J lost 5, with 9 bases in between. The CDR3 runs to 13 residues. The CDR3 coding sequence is TGTGCCAGCAGCTTAGGCAGGGTCCACGAGCAGTACTTC. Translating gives CASSLGRVHEQYF.

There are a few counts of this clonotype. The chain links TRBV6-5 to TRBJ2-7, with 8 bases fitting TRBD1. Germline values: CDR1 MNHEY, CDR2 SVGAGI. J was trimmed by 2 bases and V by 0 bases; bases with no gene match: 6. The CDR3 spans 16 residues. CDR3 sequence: CASSYSTGGSPYEQYF. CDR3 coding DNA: TGTGCCAGCAGTTACTCAACAGGGGGAAGTCCCTACGAGCAGTACTTC.

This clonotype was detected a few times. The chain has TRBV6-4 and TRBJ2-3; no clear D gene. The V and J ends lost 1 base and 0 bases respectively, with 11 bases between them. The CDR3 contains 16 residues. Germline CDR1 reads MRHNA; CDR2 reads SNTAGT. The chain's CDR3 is CASSDLPGGSTDTQYF. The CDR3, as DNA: TGTGCCAGCAGTGACTTGCCCGGCGGTAGCACAGATACGCAGTATTTT.

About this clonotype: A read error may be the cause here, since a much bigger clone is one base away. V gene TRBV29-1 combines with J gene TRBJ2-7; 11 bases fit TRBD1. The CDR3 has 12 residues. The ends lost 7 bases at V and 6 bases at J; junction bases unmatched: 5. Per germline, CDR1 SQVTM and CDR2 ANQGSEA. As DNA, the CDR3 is TGCAGCGGGGGACAGGGGGGAGGCGAGCAGTACTTC. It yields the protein CSGGQGGGEQYF.

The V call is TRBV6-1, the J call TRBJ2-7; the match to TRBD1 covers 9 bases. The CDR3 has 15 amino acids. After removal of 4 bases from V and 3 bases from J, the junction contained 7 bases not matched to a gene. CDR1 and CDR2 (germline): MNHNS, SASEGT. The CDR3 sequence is CASSGRDRAHYEQYF. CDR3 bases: TGTGCCAGCAGTGGAAGGGACAGGGCGCACTACGAGCAGTACTTC.

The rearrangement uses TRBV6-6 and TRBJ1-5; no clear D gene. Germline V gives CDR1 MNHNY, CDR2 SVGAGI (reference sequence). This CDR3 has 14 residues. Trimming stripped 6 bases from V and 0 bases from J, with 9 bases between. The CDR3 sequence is CASRGGYSNQPQHF. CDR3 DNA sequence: TGTGCCAGCAGAGGAGGCTATAGCAATCAGCCCCAGCATTTT.

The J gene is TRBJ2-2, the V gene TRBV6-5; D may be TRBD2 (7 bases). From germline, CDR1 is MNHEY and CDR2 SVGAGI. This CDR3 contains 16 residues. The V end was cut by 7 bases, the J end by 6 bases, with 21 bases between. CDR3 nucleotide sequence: TGTGCCAGCACCCTCTGGGGGGGCGCGAGGGCCGGGGAGCTGTTTTTT. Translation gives CASTLWGGARAGELFF.

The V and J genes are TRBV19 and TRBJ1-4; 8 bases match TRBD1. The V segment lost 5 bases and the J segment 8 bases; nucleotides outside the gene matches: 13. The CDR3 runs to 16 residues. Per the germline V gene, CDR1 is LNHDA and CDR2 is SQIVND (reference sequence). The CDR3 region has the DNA TGTGCCAGTAGTGTCAGGGGGCGAACGGTGGTGGAAAAACTGTTTTTT. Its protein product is CASSVRGRTVVEKLFF.

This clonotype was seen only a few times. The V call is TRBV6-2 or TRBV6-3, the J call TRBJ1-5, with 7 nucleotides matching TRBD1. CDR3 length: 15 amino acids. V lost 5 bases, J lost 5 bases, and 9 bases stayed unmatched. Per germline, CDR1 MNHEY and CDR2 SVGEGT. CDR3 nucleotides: TGTGCCAGCAGTCCCCTTGGGGACAGTTATCAGCCCCAGCATTTT. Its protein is CASSPLGDSYQPQHF.

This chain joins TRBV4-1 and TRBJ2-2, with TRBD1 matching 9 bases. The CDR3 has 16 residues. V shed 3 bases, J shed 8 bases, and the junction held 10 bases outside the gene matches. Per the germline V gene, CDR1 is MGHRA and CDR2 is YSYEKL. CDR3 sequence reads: CASSQPYRGQAGELFF. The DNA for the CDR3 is TGCGCCAGCAGCCAGCCGTACAGGGGGCAAGCAGGGGAGCTGTTTTTT.

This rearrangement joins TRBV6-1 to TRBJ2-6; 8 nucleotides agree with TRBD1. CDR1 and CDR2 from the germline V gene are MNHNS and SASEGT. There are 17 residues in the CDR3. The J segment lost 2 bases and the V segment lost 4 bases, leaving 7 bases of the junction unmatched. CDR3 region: CASSVFRGRTGANVLTF. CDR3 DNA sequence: TGTGCCAGCAGTGTCTTCAGGGGGCGGACTGGGGCCAACGTCCTGACTTTC.

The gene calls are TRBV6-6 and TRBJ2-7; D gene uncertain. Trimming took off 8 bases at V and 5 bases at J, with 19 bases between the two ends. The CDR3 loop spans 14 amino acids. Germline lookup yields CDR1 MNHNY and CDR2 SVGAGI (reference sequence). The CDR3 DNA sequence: TGTGCCAGCTCCCTAGACCCCGGGTTTGACGAGCAGTACTTC. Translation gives CASSLDPGFDEQYF.

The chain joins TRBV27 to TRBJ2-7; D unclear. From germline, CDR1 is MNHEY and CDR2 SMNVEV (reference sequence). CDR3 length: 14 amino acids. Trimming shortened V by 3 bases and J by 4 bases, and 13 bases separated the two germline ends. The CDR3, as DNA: TGTGCCAGCAGTTTGCGTCCCCATCTGTACGAGCAGTACTTC. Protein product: CASSLRPHLYEQYF.

DNA for the CDR3: TGTGCCAGCAGCCACGGAGCGTTTAGCACAGATACGCAGTATTTT. Its protein product is CASSHGAFSTDTQYF. The chain combines TRBV14 with TRBJ2-3; D unclear. Germline assignment: CDR1 SGHDN and CDR2 FVKESK. Trimming removed 3 bases from V and 0 bases from J, with 10 bases in between. CDR3 length: 15 amino acids.

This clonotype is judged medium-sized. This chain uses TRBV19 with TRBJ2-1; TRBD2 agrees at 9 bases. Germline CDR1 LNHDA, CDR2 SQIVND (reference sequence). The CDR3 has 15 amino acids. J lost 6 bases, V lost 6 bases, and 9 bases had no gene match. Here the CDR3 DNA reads TGTGCCAGTAGAACCGGGACTAGCACAATCAATGAGCAGTTCTTC. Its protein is CASRTGTSTINEQFF. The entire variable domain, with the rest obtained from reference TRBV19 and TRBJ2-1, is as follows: DGGITQSPKYLFRKEGQNVTLSCEQNLNHDAMYWYRQDPGQGLRLIYYSQIVNDFQKGDIAEGYSVSREKKESFPLTVTSAQKNPTAFYLCASRTGTSTINEQFFGPGTRLTVL.

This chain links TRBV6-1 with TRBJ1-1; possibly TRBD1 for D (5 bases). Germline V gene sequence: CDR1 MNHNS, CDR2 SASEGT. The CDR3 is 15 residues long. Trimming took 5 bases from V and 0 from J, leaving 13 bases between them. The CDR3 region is CASSPDLGLNTEAFF. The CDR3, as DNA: TGTGCCAGCAGTCCCGACCTGGGGCTGAACACTGAAGCTTTCTTT.

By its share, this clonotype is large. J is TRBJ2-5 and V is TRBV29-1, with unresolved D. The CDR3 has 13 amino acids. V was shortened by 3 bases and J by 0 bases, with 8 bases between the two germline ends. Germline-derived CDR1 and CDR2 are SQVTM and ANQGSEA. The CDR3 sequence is CSVDRAYQETQYF. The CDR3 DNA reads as TGCAGCGTTGACAGAGCGTACCAAGAGACCCAGTACTTC.

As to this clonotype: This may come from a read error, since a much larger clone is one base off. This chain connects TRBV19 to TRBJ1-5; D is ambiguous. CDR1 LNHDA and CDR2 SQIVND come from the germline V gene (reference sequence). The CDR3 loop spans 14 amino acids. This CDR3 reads CAGSIYYSNQPQHF. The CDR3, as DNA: TGTGCCGGTAGTATTTACTATAGCAATCAGCCCCAGCATTTT.

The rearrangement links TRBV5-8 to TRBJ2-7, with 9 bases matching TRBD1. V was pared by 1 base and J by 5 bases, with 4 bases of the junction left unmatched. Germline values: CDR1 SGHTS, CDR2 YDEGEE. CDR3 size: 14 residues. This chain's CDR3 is CASSLYRGLHEQYF. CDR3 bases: TGTGCCAGCAGCTTGTACAGGGGGCTCCACGAGCAGTACTTC.

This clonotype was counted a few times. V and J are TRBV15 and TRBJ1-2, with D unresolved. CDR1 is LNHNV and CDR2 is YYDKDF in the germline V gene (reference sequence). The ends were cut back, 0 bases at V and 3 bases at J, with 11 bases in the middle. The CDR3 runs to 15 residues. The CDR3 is CATSRDSASYYGYTF. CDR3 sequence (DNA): TGTGCCACCAGCAGAGATTCCGCCAGCTACTATGGCTACACCTTC.